The T cell receptor beta chain under discussion was sequenced for a study of blood T cell repertoires in COVID-19. Study as a whole: COVID-19 samples collected from the United States, Italy and Spain covered acute and convalescent phases. PBMCs, B-cell-depleted T cells, or T cells provided the cDNA or gDNA that made up the material.

Authors' processing steps: Reference gene primer amplification in the assay estimated nucleated cell counts. TCRdb's copy holds only in-frame clones and misses some; the assay was immunoSEQ multiplex PCR. The DNA gave D and trimming, while V, J and clone size come from that table. The sample lists 200,000 to 250,000 clones, roughly four fifths occurring once. The CDR3 is made up of 15 amino acids. In germline, CDR1 is KGHSH, CDR2 LQKENI. Trimming removed 2 bases from V and 6 bases from J; junction bases left unmatched: 7. V is TRBV18 and J is TRBJ2-1, with 7 nucleotides matching TRBD1. This clonotype originated in a woman older than 75 with acute or convalescent COVID-19. The sequencing sample was made of peripheral blood. The CDR3, as DNA: TGTGCCAGCTCACCAATCAGGGGGTCAGGCAATGAGCAGTTCTTC. Translation gives CASSPIRGSGNEQFF. Using reference TRBV18 and TRBJ2-1 for the parts outside the CDR3, the full variable domain is NAGVMQNPRHLVRRRGQEARLRCSPMKGHSHVYWYRQLPEEGLKFMVYLQKENIIDESGMPKERFSAEFPKEGPSILRIQQVVRGDSAAYFCASSPIRGSGNEQFFGPGTRLTVL.